The 3 T cell receptor beta chains presented below share a single source sample, sequenced in a study of blood T cell repertoires in COVID-19. Profiled with immunoSEQ multiplex PCR; TCRdb holds only in-frame clones, not every one. The sample consists of some 460,000 clones, roughly 85% of them appearing once. The sequencing input was PBMCs or T cells enriched from blood (not recorded which). The receptors derive from a woman aged 18-29 years with acute COVID-19.

The chain links TRBV7-9 to TRBJ1-1, with D unclear. V was cut by 8 bases and J by 0 bases, with 7 bases left in between. There are 12 residues in the CDR3. Germline V gives CDR1 SEHNR, CDR2 FQNEAQ (reference sequence). In DNA form, the CDR3 reads TGTGCCAGCTGCGGGATGAACACTGAAGCTTTCTTT. This encodes CASCGMNTEAFF.

The rearrangement uses TRBV19 and TRBJ1-3, with D possibly matching TRBD1 (6 bases). The germline gives CDR1 LNHDA, CDR2 SQIVND (reference sequence). The CDR3 sequence is 12 residues long. Trimming shortened V by 8 bases and J by 2 bases, and 7 bases separated the two germline ends. This CDR3 is CASRQAGNTIYF. The DNA of the CDR3 is TGTGCCAGTCGACAGGCTGGAAACACCATATATTTT.

J is TRBJ2-1 and V is TRBV27; 10 nucleotides match TRBD2. This CDR3 spans 16 amino acids. V lost 2 bases to trimming and J lost 6 bases; unmatched junction nucleotides: 7. Germline CDR1 reads MNHEY; CDR2 reads SMNVEV (reference sequence). The chain's CDR3 is CASSLRGLATGNEQFF. CDR3 nucleotides: TGTGCCAGCAGTTTACGGGGACTAGCGACAGGCAATGAGCAGTTCTTC.